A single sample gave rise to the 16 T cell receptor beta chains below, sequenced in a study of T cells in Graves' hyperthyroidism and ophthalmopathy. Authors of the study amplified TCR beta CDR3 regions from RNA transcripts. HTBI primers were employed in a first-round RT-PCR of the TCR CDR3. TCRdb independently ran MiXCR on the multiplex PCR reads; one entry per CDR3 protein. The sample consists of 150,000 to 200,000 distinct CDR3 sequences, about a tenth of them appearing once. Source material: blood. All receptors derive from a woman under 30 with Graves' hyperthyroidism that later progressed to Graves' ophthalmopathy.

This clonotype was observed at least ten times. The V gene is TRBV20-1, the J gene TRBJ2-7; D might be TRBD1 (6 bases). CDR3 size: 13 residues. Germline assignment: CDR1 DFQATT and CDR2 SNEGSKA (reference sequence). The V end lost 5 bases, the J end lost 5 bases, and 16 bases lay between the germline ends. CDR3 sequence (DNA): TGCAGTGCTCGATCCCCCGGGACACACGAGCAGTACTTC. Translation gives CSARSPGTHEQYF.

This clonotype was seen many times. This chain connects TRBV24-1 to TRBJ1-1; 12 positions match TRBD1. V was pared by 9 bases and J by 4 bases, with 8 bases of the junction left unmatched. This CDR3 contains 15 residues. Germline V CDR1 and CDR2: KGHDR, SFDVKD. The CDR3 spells CATEGQGASGTEAFF. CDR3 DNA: TGTGCCACCGAGGGACAGGGGGCTTCGGGCACTGAAGCTTTCTTT.

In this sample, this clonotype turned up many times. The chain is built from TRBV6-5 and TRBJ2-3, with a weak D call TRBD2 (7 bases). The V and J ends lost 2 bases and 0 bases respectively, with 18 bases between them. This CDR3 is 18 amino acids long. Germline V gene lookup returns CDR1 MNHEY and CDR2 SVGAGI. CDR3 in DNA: TGTGCCAGCAGTTACCGAGCTGGGGGGGCCAAAAGCACAGATACGCAGTATTTT. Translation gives CASSYRAGGAKSTDTQYF.

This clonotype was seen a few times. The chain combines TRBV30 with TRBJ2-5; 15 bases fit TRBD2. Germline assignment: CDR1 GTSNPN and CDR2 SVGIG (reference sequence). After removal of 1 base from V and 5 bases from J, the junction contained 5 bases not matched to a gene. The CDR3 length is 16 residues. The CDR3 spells CAWSGGLAGGRETQYF. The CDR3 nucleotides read TGTGCCTGGAGTGGAGGACTAGCGGGGGGGCGGGAGACCCAGTACTTC.

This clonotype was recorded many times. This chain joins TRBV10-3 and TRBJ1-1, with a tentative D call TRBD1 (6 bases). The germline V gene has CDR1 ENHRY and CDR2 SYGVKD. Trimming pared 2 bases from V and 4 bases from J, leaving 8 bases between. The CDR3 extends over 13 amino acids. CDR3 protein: CAISETGTTEAFF. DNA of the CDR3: TGTGCCATCAGTGAGACAGGGACCACTGAAGCTTTCTTT.

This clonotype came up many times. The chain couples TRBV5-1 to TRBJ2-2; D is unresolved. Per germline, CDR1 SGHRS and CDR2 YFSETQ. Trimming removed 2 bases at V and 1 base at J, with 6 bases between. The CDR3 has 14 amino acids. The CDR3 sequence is CASSFKGNTGELFF. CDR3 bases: TGCGCCAGCAGCTTTAAGGGGAACACCGGGGAGCTGTTTTTT.

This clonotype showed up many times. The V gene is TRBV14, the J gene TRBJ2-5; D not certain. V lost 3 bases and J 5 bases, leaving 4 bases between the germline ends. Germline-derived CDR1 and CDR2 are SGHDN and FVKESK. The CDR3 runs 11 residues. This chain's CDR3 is CASSHGETQYF. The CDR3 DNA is TGTGCCAGCAGCCATGGGGAGACCCAGTACTTC.

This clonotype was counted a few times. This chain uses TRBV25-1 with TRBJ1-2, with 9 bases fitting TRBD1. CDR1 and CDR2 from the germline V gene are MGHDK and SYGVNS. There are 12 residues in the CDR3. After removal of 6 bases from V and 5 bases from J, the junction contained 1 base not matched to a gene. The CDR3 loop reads CASSDRGYGYTF. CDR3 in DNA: TGTGCCAGCAGCGACAGGGGGTATGGCTACACCTTC.

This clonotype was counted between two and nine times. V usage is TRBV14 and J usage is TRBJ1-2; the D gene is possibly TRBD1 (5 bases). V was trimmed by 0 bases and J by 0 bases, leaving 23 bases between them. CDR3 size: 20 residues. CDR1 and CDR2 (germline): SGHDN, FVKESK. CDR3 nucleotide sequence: TGTGCCAGCAGCCAAGATCTTCCCAGGGCTTTACAGAGCTCTAACTATGGCTACACCTTC. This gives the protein CASSQDLPRALQSSNYGYTF.

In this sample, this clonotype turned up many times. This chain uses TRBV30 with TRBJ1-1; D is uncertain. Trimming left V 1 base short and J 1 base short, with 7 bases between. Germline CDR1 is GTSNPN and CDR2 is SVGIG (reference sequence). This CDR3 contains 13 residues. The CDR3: CAWSGNTNTEAFF. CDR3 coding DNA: TGTGCCTGGAGTGGTAACACGAACACTGAAGCTTTCTTT.

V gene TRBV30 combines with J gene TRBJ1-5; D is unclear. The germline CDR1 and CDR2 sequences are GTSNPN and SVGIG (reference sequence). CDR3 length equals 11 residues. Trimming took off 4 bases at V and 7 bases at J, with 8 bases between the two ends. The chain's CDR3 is CAWIDLQPQHF. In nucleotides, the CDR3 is TGTGCCTGGATTGATTTACAGCCCCAGCATTTT. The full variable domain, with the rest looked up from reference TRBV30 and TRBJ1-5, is SQTIHQWPATLVQPVGSPLSLECTVEGTSNPNLYWYRQAAGRGLQLLFYSVGIGQISSEVPQNLSASRPQDRQFILSSKKLLLSDSGFYLCAWIDLQPQHFGDGTRLSIL.

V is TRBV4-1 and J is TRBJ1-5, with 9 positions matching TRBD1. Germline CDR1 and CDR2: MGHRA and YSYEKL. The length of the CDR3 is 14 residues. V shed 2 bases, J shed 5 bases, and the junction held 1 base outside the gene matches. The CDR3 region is CASSQRTGDQPQHF. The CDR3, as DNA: TGCGCCAGCAGCCAACGGACAGGGGATCAGCCCCAGCATTTT.

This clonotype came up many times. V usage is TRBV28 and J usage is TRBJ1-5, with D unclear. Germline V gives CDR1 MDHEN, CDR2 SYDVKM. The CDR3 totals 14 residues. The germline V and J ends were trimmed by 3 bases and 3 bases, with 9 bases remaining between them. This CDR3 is CASSFGRTNQPQHF. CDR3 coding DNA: TGTGCCAGCAGTTTTGGGCGGACCAATCAGCCCCAGCATTTT.

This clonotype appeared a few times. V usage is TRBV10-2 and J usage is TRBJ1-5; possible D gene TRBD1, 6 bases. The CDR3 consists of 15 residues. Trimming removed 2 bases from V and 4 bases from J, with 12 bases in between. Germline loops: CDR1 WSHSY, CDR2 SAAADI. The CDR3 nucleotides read TGCGCCAGCAGTGAGGGCAGGGGAAGGAATCAGCCCCAGCATTTT. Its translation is CASSEGRGRNQPQHF.

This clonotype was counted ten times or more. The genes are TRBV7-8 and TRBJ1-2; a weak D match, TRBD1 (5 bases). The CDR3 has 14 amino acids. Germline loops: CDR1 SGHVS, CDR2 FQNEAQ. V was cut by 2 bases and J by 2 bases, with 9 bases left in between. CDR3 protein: CASSLQGHNYGYTF. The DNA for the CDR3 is TGTGCCAGCAGCTTACAGGGTCACAACTATGGCTACACCTTC.

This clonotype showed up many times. The CDR3 sequence: CAISMDRGYGYTF. The CDR3 nucleotides are TGTGCCATCAGTATGGACAGGGGATATGGCTACACCTTC. This chain links TRBV10-3 with TRBJ1-2; 9 positions match TRBD1. There are 13 residues in the CDR3. Germline CDR1 is ENHRY and CDR2 is SYGVKD. With V trimmed by 5 bases and J by 5 bases, 3 bases remained unmatched.